The 12 T cell receptor beta chains below were found in one sample sequenced in a study of molecular identifiers for immune sequencing clone quantification. From the PCR reads, TCRdb called clonotypes with MiXCR, one entry per CDR3 protein. Altogether 600,000 to 650,000 distinct CDR3 sequences are present, 15% to 20% being singletons, with the ten largest covering 0.7% to 1%. The sequenced sample was naive CD8+ T cells from blood, with Jurkat cell RNA spiked in. Subset described: FACS-sorted CD8+CD4-CCR7+CD45RA+ naive T cells. The receptors originated from a human donor in good health. Some libraries in this study had Jurkat cell RNA spiked in.

This clonotype appeared a few times. The chain carries TRBV24-1 and TRBJ2-5; the D gene could be TRBD1 or TRBD2 (5 bases each). This CDR3 spans 16 amino acids. CDR1 and CDR2 (germline): KGHDR, SFDVKD. V lost 6 bases, J lost 5 bases, and 21 bases lay in between. The DNA for the CDR3 is TGTGCCACCAGTACCTCGAGGGAGACAGATTCGGAGACCCAGTACTTC. Amino acids: CATSTSRETDSETQYF.

This clonotype occurred many times. The chain couples TRBV10-3 to TRBJ2-3; D gene unclear. Germline V gene data show CDR1 as ENHRY and CDR2 as SYGVKD. This CDR3 spans 12 amino acids. V gave up 11 bases and J gave up 0 bases, with 9 bases separating them. CDR3 sequence reads: CAVLGSTDTQYF. The DNA for the CDR3 is TGTGCCGTCCTAGGAAGCACAGATACGCAGTATTTT.

This clonotype was observed many times. The chain joins TRBV29-1 to TRBJ2-7; D unclear. Per the germline V gene, CDR1 is SQVTM and CDR2 is ANQGSEA. Trimming shortened V by 7 bases and J by 0 bases, and 16 bases separated the two germline ends. The CDR3 contains 14 residues. CDR3 sequence: CSAAGWGSSYEQYF. CDR3 bases: TGCAGCGCCGCCGGCTGGGGAAGCTCCTACGAGCAGTACTTC.

On this clonotype itself: This clone may be a read error of a much larger clone one base away. The gene calls are TRBV7-9 and TRBJ1-3; D is uncertain. V lost 5 bases to trimming and J lost 4 bases, with 12 bases between them. The CDR3 contains 14 residues. Germline assignment: CDR1 SEHNR and CDR2 FQNEAQ (reference sequence). CDR3 in amino acids: CASSPKGSGNTIYF. CDR3 nucleotide sequence: TGTGCCAGCAGCCCCAAGGGATCCGGAAACACCATATATTTT.

This clonotype was picked up many times. The genes are TRBV7-6 and TRBJ2-2, with 7 bases matching TRBD2. Germline V gene data show CDR1 as SGHVS and CDR2 as FNYEAQ. This CDR3 spans 15 amino acids. The ends lost 4 bases at V and 5 bases at J; junction bases unmatched: 7. The DNA of the CDR3 is TGTGCCAGCAGCTCCAGCGGGGTGGGGACCGGGGAGCTGTTTTTT. Translating gives CASSSSGVGTGELFF.

This chain uses TRBV30 with TRBJ2-3; TRBD2 matches at 8 bases. This CDR3 is 14 amino acids long. Germline V lookup: CDR1 GTSNPN, CDR2 SVGIG (reference sequence). V gave up 2 bases and J gave up 2 bases; unmatched junction bases: 3. The CDR3 loop is CAWSSGGYTDTQYF. For the CDR3, the DNA is TGTGCCTGGAGTAGCGGGGGTTACACAGATACGCAGTATTTT. Drawing the rest from reference TRBV30 and TRBJ2-3, the complete variable domain is SQTIHQWPATLVQPVGSPLSLECTVEGTSNPNLYWYRQAAGRGLQLLFYSVGIGQISSEVPQNLSASRPQDRQFILSSKKLLLSDSGFYLCAWSSGGYTDTQYFGPGTRLTVL.

This clonotype has ten or more counts. The chain employs TRBV4-1 and TRBJ2-3; 10 nucleotides line up with TRBD2. Germline V gene sequence: CDR1 MGHRA, CDR2 YSYEKL. The V gene end was trimmed by 4 bases and the J gene end by 6 bases; junction bases not matched to a gene: 7. The CDR3 length is 15 residues. The chain's CDR3 is CASSLAGGTPDTQYF. The CDR3 bases are TGCGCCAGCAGCCTAGCGGGGGGAACCCCCGATACGCAGTATTTT.

This clonotype was recorded at least ten times. The chain recombines TRBV12-3 or TRBV12-4 with TRBJ1-2; 7 bases map to TRBD1. V shed 3 bases and J 6 bases; nucleotides not matched to a gene: 7. CDR3 size: 14 residues. CDR3 sequence: CASSLVTGVHGYTF. In DNA form, the CDR3 reads TGTGCCAGCAGTTTGGTTACAGGGGTGCATGGCTACACCTTC.

Regarding this clonotype: A much larger clone is a single base away; this may be a read error. CDR3 sequence reads: CSARDWEGDNEKLFF. Written as DNA, the CDR3 is TGCAGTGCTAGAGACTGGGAGGGGGATAATGAAAAACTGTTTTTT. The chain recombines TRBV20-1 with TRBJ1-4; D is perhaps TRBD1 (6 bases). The CDR3 sequence is 15 residues long. The germline gives CDR1 DFQATT, CDR2 SNEGSKA (reference sequence). V gave up 0 bases and J gave up 4 bases, with 12 bases separating them.

The rearrangement joins TRBV9 to TRBJ2-7; TRBD1 matches at 11 bases. Germline V gene data show CDR1 as SGDLS and CDR2 as YYNGEE. The CDR3 sequence is 16 residues long. Trimming took 0 bases from V and 7 from J; bases not matched to a gene: 9. The CDR3: CASSVGAGQGAREQYF. CDR3 in DNA: TGTGCCAGCAGCGTAGGGGCTGGACAGGGGGCGCGAGAGCAGTACTTC.

The V gene is TRBV4-1, the J gene TRBJ2-3, with 8 bases lining up with TRBD2. Germline V gene lookup returns CDR1 MGHRA and CDR2 YSYEKL. V shed 3 bases and J 3 bases; nucleotides not matched to a gene: 8. This CDR3 region has 16 residues. CDR3 in amino acids: CASSHPLAGGTDTQYF. CDR3 in DNA: TGCGCCAGCAGCCATCCCCTCGCGGGAGGAACAGATACGCAGTATTTT.

On this clonotype itself: This may arise from a read error, as a much more abundant clone is one base away. This chain links TRBV7-9 with TRBJ2-3, with D uncertain. Between the trimmed V and J ends, which lost 7 bases and 6 bases, there was a span of 20 bases. In germline, CDR1 is SEHNR, CDR2 FQNEAQ (reference sequence). The CDR3 is 15 amino acids. In DNA, the CDR3 is TGTGCCAGCAACCCAACGTGGGCCCAAGCGGATACGCAGTATTTT. Encoded protein: CASNPTWAQADTQYF.